This T cell receptor beta chain was sequenced in a study of STAT5B mutations in CD4+ large granular lymphocyte leukemia (dated by TCRdb to 2022 to 2024). Background on the whole study: Among healthy controls, the CDR3 'QG' motif was associated with a particular HLA allele. The purity of purified fractions was confirmed by flow cytometry on FACSCanto II or FACSVerse to exceed 95% among lymphocytes. The study compared the TCRbeta repertoires of patients with CD4+ T-cell large granular lymphocyte leukemia against the TCRbeta repertoires of healthy blood donors.

Comments on this clone: The antigen this receptor binds is unknown. Base qualities are not recorded, but no much larger clone differs from it by a single base.

Results the study describes overall, beyond this receptor: Greater clonality appeared to be present in CD4-sorted patient repertoires than in healthy CD4+ repertoires, and the difference was retained after the putative leukemic clones were removed. The main leukemic clonotypes were found to be private to each patient, although around 26% of the main leukemic clonotypes were detected at low frequency in the non-leukemic repertoires of other patients. Enrichment of TRBV06-family usage was observed among the top patient clones (8/27) relative to healthy controls (2/35). Data were not HLA-matched; higher clonality in CD4+ versus CD8+ T-LGLL could reflect the relatively small sample size.

Buffy coats from 35 to 45 blood donors, supplied by the Finnish Red Cross blood service, were used as healthy controls. All TCR-sequenced material derived from peripheral blood: patient blood samples and healthy donor buffy coats. Peripheral blood mononuclear cells were isolated by Ficoll-Hypaque gradient centrifugation. For the healthy controls, CD4+ cells were obtained from buffy coats by magnetic purification. Genomic DNA was extracted with the Gentra Puregene Cell and Tissue kit and quantified on a Qubit 2.0 fluorometer. Taken from the germline V gene, the CDR1 and CDR2 loops are MDHEN and SYDVKM. A distance of 14 bases separates the germline ends of V and J, which lose 6 bases and 0 bases respectively. Taken from cysteine to phenylalanine, the CDR3 has 15 residues. Only the CDR3 part of the read is kept: 45 bases, read in frame from the first base. The immunoSEQ assay at survey resolution was used to sequence TCRbeta rearrangements from genomic DNA. The original methods were these. In the TCR sequencing data, the lowest productive clonotype frequency that could be detected was 2.59 x 10-5. Only productive TCRbeta rearrangements, defined as complete and in-frame sequences, were included in the analyses. Simpson clonality, calculated in the immunoSEQ Analyzer version 3.0, was used as the measure of sample clonality. Clones were binned by frequency as very rare, small, medium, large (1-20%) or hyperexpanded (>20%). Generation probabilities were estimated with OLGA 1.2.3, V-gene circos plots were generated with VDJtools, specificities were searched for in VDJdb, and CDR3 motifs were identified with GLIPH. Imported from immuneACCESS, the table was reduced by TCRdb to in-frame sequences with V and J called. These copies leave out some clones; in studies compared against another copy, an unresolved V gene accounts for under half, and the cause of the remainder is not known. The V and J calls and clone size come from that table; D and trimming were worked out from the DNA. This sample is represented by tens of thousands of clones; 74% of them were singletons. The ten largest clonotypes hold 9.8% of the sample.

Input material: CD4+ T cells from blood buffy coats. The origin of this receptor is a human donor in good health. Recombination joined TRBV28 with TRBJ1-1; the D gene cannot be resolved reliably. The CDR3 protein is CASSLGGFMNTEAFF. The DNA sequence follows: TGTGCCAGCAGCCTGGGAGGATTCATGAACACTGAAGCTTTCTTT.